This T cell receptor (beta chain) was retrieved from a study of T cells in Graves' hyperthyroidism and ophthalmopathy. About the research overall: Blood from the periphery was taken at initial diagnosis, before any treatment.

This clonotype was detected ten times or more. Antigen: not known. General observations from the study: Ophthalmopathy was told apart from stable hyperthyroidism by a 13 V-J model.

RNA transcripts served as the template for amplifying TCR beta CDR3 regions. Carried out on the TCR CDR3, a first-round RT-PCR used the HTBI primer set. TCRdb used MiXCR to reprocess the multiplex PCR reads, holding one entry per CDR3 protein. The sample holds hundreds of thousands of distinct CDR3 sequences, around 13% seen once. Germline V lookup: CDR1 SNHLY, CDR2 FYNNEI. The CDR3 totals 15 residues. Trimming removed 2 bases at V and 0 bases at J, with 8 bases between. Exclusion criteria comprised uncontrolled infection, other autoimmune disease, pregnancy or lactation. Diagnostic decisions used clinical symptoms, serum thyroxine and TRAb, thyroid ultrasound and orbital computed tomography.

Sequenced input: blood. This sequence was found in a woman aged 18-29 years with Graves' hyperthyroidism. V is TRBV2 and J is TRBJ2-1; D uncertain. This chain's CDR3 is CASSENWSSYNEQFF. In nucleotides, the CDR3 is TGTGCCAGCAGTGAAAATTGGAGCTCCTACAATGAGCAGTTCTTC.